The rows below give T cell receptor beta chains drawn from one sample of a study of blood T cell repertoires in COVID-19. Sequencing used immunoSEQ multiplex PCR; TCRdb keeps in-frame clones, though not all of them. The sample lists 310,000 or so clones, approximately 83% occurring once. The sequenced sample was peripheral blood. The receptor source for this set is a woman aged 25 to 39 who had recovered from COVID-19. The CDR3 runs from the conserved cysteine through the conserved F or W. D genes are given only for firm matches. Clone size is not always given. Where it is, it says once, few, many or a class for expanded clones.

clone_size	d_call	v_call	j_call	cdr3_nt	cdr3_aa
-	TRBD2	TRBV7-9	TRBJ2-1	TGTGCCAGCAGCATGCTACTAGCGCCCAAAGGATACAATGAGCAGTTCTTC	CASSMLLAPKGYNEQFF
-	TRBD1	TRBV19	TRBJ2-3	TGTGCCAGTAGTATTTCAGGGGGCTTGACAGATACGCAGTATTTT	CASSISGGLTDTQYF
-	TRBD1	TRBV10-3	TRBJ2-3	TGTGCCATCAGTGAATCCTCCCCCCTACAGGGACAGGACCCAATAGGTACAGATACGCAGTATTTT	CAISESSPLQGQDPIGTDTQYF
-	TRBD1	TRBV27	TRBJ1-5	TGTGCCAGCAGTCAGGCGGGACAGCGCTATAGCAATCAGCCCCAGCATTTT	CASSQAGQRYSNQPQHF
-	-	TRBV10-2	TRBJ1-2	TGCGCCAGCAGTGAGCGCTATGGCTACACCTTC	CASSERYGYTF
-	TRBD1	TRBV27	TRBJ1-2	TGTGCCACCTCTGGGACAGGGGTCGATGGCTACACCTTC	CATSGTGVDGYTF
-	TRBD1	TRBV9	TRBJ2-1	TGTGCCAGCTCCCGGGACAGGACACTCAATGAGCAGTTCTTC	CASSRDRTLNEQFF
-	-	TRBV27	TRBJ2-7	TGTGCCAGCAGTGGGCAATCAGGTCCCTACGAGCAGTACTTC	CASSGQSGPYEQYF
-	TRBD2	TRBV27	TRBJ2-1	TGTGCCAGCAATCGGTGGGCGGGGGGTTACAATGAGCAGTTCTTC	CASNRWAGGYNEQFF
-	-	TRBV29-1	TRBJ1-2	TGCAGCGTTGAAGGGCCTTTAGCGTACTCTAACTATGGCTACACCTTC	CSVEGPLAYSNYGYTF
-	-	TRBV29-1	TRBJ1-1	TGCAGCGTAGGACAGAACACTGAAGCTTTCTTT	CSVGQNTEAFF
-	TRBD1	TRBV19	TRBJ2-7	TGTGCCAGTAGTACCCGGGACAGGGCCTACGAGCAGTACTTC	CASSTRDRAYEQYF
-	TRBD1	TRBV19	TRBJ1-5	TGTGCCAGTAGTATAGGCGGCAGGGGGCAGCCCCAGCATTTT	CASSIGGRGQPQHF
-	-	TRBV11-3	TRBJ1-1	TGTGCCAGCAGCTTAGGCGGACCCTTCTCGACAGGAAACACTGAAGCTTTCTTT	CASSLGGPFSTGNTEAFF
once	TRBD1	TRBV7-9	TRBJ1-1	TGTGCCACGGACAGGGGGCGCGACACTGAAGCTTTCTTT	CATDRGRDTEAFF
-	TRBD1	TRBV7-2	TRBJ1-1	TGTGCCAGCAACCCCGGGACAGGCACTGAAGCTTTCTTT	CASNPGTGTEAFF
-	TRBD1	TRBV5-6	TRBJ2-1	TGTGCCAGCACCGGTTTCAGGGGGAATGAGCAGTTCTTC	CASTGFRGNEQFF
once	TRBD2	TRBV19	TRBJ2-1	TGTGCCAGTAGTATCGCTAGCGGGATGAACTCCTACAATGAGCAGTTCTTC	CASSIASGMNSYNEQFF
-	TRBD2	TRBV24-1	TRBJ2-5	TGTGCCACCAGTGACCCAACGGCGGGAGGAGGGGAGACCCAGTACTTC	CATSDPTAGGGETQYF
-	-	TRBV3-1/TRBV3-2	TRBJ2-2	TGTGCCAGCAGCCATGAAATAGCGAACACCGGGGAGCTGTTTTTT	CASSHEIANTGELFF
-	TRBD2	TRBV6-2/TRBV6-3	TRBJ2-7	TGTGCCAGCAGTTACGGACTAGCCTACGAGCAGTACTTC	CASSYGLAYEQYF
-	-	TRBV11-1	TRBJ2-3	TGTGCCAGCAGCTTAGTGGACACGAAAAGCACAGATACGCAGTATTTT	CASSLVDTKSTDTQYF
-	TRBD2	TRBV7-9	TRBJ2-2	TGTGCCAGCAGCCCCTTAGCGGGGGGAGCCGGGGAGCTGTTTTTT	CASSPLAGGAGELFF
-	-	TRBV2	TRBJ1-1	TGTGCCAGCAGTGAAGTGGAGGGAACTGAAGCTTTCTTT	CASSEVEGTEAFF
-	TRBD1	TRBV27	TRBJ1-3	TGTGCCAGCAGTTTATATGGACAGGGTAGGTCTGGAAACACCATATATTTT	CASSLYGQGRSGNTIYF
-	TRBD2	TRBV18	TRBJ2-1	TGTGCCAGCTCACCAGGAGCGGGGGGGCTTTCTGAGCAGTTCTTC	CASSPGAGGLSEQFF
-	-	TRBV7-3	TRBJ2-1	TGTGCCAGCAGCCTTACGTCGAGCTCCTACAATGAGCAGTTCTTC	CASSLTSSSYNEQFF
-	-	TRBV5-4	TRBJ2-7	TGTGCCAGCAGCTTGGACAACAACGAGCAGTACTTC	CASSLDNNEQYF
-	-	TRBV11-2	TRBJ2-5	TGTGCCAGCAGCCGTGTGGACAGCCTTGGGACCCAGTACTTC	CASSRVDSLGTQYF
few	TRBD1	TRBV25-1	TRBJ1-2	TGTGCCAACCAAACAGGGGATGACTACACCTTC	CANQTGDDYTF
-	TRBD2	TRBV7-2	TRBJ2-1	TGTGCCAGCAGTCAAGGGCTGTTAGCGGGAGGCTACAATGAGCAGTTCTTC	CASSQGLLAGGYNEQFF
-	-	TRBV7-2	TRBJ1-4	TGTGCCAGCAGCTTAGCTAGTCAGGGGAGAGAAAAACTGTTTTTT	CASSLASQGREKLFF
-	-	TRBV3-1/TRBV3-2	TRBJ1-3	TGTGCCAGCAGCGTTCGGACTTTCAGCTCTGGAAACACCATATATTTT	CASSVRTFSSGNTIYF
-	-	TRBV4-1	TRBJ1-5	TGCGCCAGCAGCCAAGGATTCGGGGGTGGGCAGCCCCAGCATTTT	CASSQGFGGGQPQHF
-	TRBD1	TRBV5-4	TRBJ2-3	TGTGCCAGCAGCTCGACAGGGAGCACAGATACGCAGTATTTT	CASSSTGSTDTQYF
-	TRBD1	TRBV5-1	TRBJ2-7	TGCGCCAGCAGCAAAACAGGGGGCGCCTCCTACGAGCAGTACTTC	CASSKTGGASYEQYF
-	-	TRBV3-1/TRBV3-2	TRBJ1-4	TGTGCCAGCAGCCCCATGTGGGGGGCAACTAATGAAAAACTGTTTTTT	CASSPMWGATNEKLFF